The 27 T cell receptor beta chains given below trace back to one sample, sequenced in a study of vaccination and CD4 T cells after COVID-19. Their antigen targets remain unknown. Sequencing of the DNA from cultured CD4+ T cells was carried out with the Oncomine TCR Beta short-read assay. A single record per CDR3 protein comes from TCRdb applying MiXCR to the PCR reads. The table includes some 10,000 distinct CDR3 sequences, around a third detected once. The treatment here: roughly 10-day PBMC culture with coronavirus spike peptide pools or control peptides (ViraFEST assay). Sequencing used CD4+ T cells from blood, cultured in vitro. Receptors were obtained from a human donor who had recovered from COVID-19.

This chain links TRBV30 with TRBJ1-6; TRBD1 aligns across 9 bases. This CDR3 region has 16 residues. CDR1 GTSNPN and CDR2 SVGIG come from the germline V gene (reference sequence). V gave up 0 bases and J gave up 5 bases; unmatched junction bases: 5. For the CDR3, the DNA is TGTGCCTGGAGTGTACCGGGGACAGGGAATAATTCACCCCTCCACTTT. It is translated as CAWSVPGTGNNSPLHF. Full variable domain (missing parts from reference TRBV30 and TRBJ1-6): SQTIHQWPATLVQPVGSPLSLECTVEGTSNPNLYWYRQAAGRGLQLLFYSVGIGQISSEVPQNLSASRPQDRQFILSSKKLLLSDSGFYLCAWSVPGTGNNSPLHFGNGTRLTVT.

The chain couples TRBV5-6 to TRBJ1-1; 9 bases agree with TRBD1. J lost 2 bases, V lost 7 bases, and 6 bases had no gene match. In germline, CDR1 is SGHDT, CDR2 YYEEEE. The CDR3 totals 14 residues. The CDR3: CASGTGPLNTEAFF. The CDR3, as DNA: TGTGCCAGCGGGACAGGGCCCTTAAACACTGAAGCTTTCTTT.

V is TRBV6-1 and J is TRBJ2-3; no firm D call. The CDR3 is 12 residues long. Germline values: CDR1 MNHNS, CDR2 SASEGT. V lost 4 bases and J 4 bases, leaving 6 bases between the germline ends. This CDR3 is CASSGFSDTQYF. The CDR3 bases are TGTGCCAGCAGTGGGTTCTCAGATACGCAGTATTTT.

This chain uses TRBV19 with TRBJ2-1, with D perhaps TRBD2 (6 bases). The germline gives CDR1 LNHDA, CDR2 SQIVND (reference sequence). With 5 bases removed from V and 7 bases from J, the gap between germline ends came to 15 bases. The CDR3 is 14 amino acids. The CDR3 sequence: CASSAGPVPNEQFF. The CDR3 DNA sequence: TGTGCCAGTAGTGCGGGACCAGTACCAAATGAGCAGTTCTTC.

This clonotype rates as medium-sized. V and J are TRBV6-1 and TRBJ1-6; TRBD1 is a possible D gene (6 bases). The germline gives CDR1 MNHNS, CDR2 SASEGT. The CDR3 loop spans 13 amino acids. Between the trimmed V and J ends, which lost 10 bases and 8 bases, there was a span of 15 bases. CDR3 in amino acids: CATFGGGDSPLHF. In nucleotides, the CDR3 is TGTGCCACCTTTGGCGGGGGCGATTCACCCCTCCACTTT.

This clonotype was counted between two and nine times. The V call is TRBV30, the J call TRBJ2-7; unclear D gene. Germline V gives CDR1 GTSNPN, CDR2 SVGIG (reference sequence). V lost 4 bases, J lost 4 bases, and 5 bases lay in between. The CDR3 totals 10 residues. The CDR3 reads CAWNLYEQYF. The CDR3 DNA sequence: TGTGCCTGGAACCTGTACGAGCAGTACTTC. Together with reference TRBV30 and TRBJ2-7, the CDR3 gives the full variable domain: SQTIHQWPATLVQPVGSPLSLECTVEGTSNPNLYWYRQAAGRGLQLLFYSVGIGQISSEVPQNLSASRPQDRQFILSSKKLLLSDSGFYLCAWNLYEQYFGPGTRLTVT.

This clonotype was recorded only once. The chain combines TRBV6-1 with TRBJ2-7, with 8 positions matching TRBD1. CDR3 size: 14 residues. From germline, CDR1 is MNHNS and CDR2 SASEGT. V was clipped by 7 bases and J by 4 bases; unmatched bases: 9. The CDR3 DNA reads TGTGCCAGCACCGAAGCCGGGACAGGTTACGAGCAGTACTTC. Translation gives CASTEAGTGYEQYF.

The V call is TRBV5-1, the J call TRBJ1-2; TRBD1 is a possible D gene (5 bases). The CDR3 is 13 residues long. The V gene's germline CDR1 is SGHRS and CDR2 YFSETQ. V shed 0 bases and J shed 8 bases, with 11 bases lying between them. CDR3 protein: CASSLEAGSGYTF. The CDR3 nucleotides are TGCGCCAGCAGCTTGGAGGCAGGGTCCGGCTACACCTTC.

This clonotype has only one observation. The chain has TRBV7-2 and TRBJ2-1; D call uncertain. The CDR3 is 14 amino acids. CDR1 is SGHTA, CDR2 FQGNSA, per germline. V lost 1 base and J 0 bases, leaving 4 bases between the germline ends. The CDR3 bases are TGTGCCAGCAGCTTAGGGAGCTCCTACAATGAGCAGTTCTTC. Protein sequence: CASSLGSSYNEQFF.

The gene calls are TRBV5-1 and TRBJ1-2; D is perhaps TRBD1 (6 bases). CDR1 and CDR2 from the germline V gene are SGHRS and YFSETQ. This CDR3 is built from 13 residues. The germline V and J ends were trimmed by 4 bases and 8 bases, with 15 bases remaining between them. This chain's CDR3 is CASSSQAGEGYTF. CDR3 sequence (DNA): TGCGCCAGCAGCAGCCAAGCAGGGGAGGGCTACACCTTC.

Note on this clonotype: An end of the junction does not agree with germline; a read error may underlie this. This chain links TRBV7-6 with TRBJ2-7, with no clear D. The CDR3 has 15 residues. Germline CDR1 reads SGHVS; CDR2 reads FNYEAQ. The CDR3 DNA reads TGTGCCAGCAGCTCCGAATTCGTGGGCTCCTACGAGCACTACTTC. Its protein is CASSSEFVGSYEHYF.

The chain recombines TRBV28 with TRBJ1-1, with 10 bases that match TRBD1. CDR3 length: 15 residues. The V gene's germline CDR1 is MDHEN and CDR2 SYDVKM. Unmatched junction bases numbered 2, after V lost 2 bases and J lost 2 bases. CDR3 amino acids: CASSLRTGGNTEAFF. CDR3 DNA sequence: TGTGCCAGCAGTTTAAGGACAGGGGGTAACACTGAAGCTTTCTTT.

The CDR3 sequence is CASSLAALQSTDTQYF. As DNA, the CDR3 is TGTGCCAGCAGCTTAGCGGCGCTACAGAGCACAGATACGCAGTATTTT. This chain links TRBV7-2 with TRBJ2-3, with unresolved D. The CDR3 covers 16 residues. Looked up from germline, CDR1 is SGHTA and CDR2 is FQGNSA. The ends were cut back, 0 bases at V and 0 bases at J, with 10 bases in the middle.

This clonotype is categorized as medium-sized. The chain employs TRBV20-1 and TRBJ1-3; 8 bases align to TRBD1. CDR3 length equals 16 residues. Germline V gene sequence: CDR1 DFQATT, CDR2 SNEGSKA (reference sequence). V was clipped by 2 bases and J by 4 bases; unmatched bases: 10. The CDR3, as DNA: TGCAGTGCTAGATCCCAGGACAGGGCGGACGGAAACACCATATATTTT. Amino acid sequence: CSARSQDRADGNTIYF.

Note on this clonotype: One end of the junction is discordant with germline, which a read error may explain. The V call is TRBV2, the J call TRBJ1-1; TRBD1 is a possible D gene (6 bases). The V gene's germline CDR1 is SNHLY and CDR2 FYNNEI. The CDR3 extends over 13 amino acids. The CDR3 loop reads CASRIGGGHTIEF. DNA for the CDR3: TGTGCCAGCAGAATCGGCGGGGGGCACACCATCGAGTTT.

V and J are TRBV30 and TRBJ1-5, with a possible D match to TRBD1 (6 bases). CDR3 length: 13 amino acids. Trimming cost V 2 bases and J 7 bases, with 12 bases left between them. The germline gives CDR1 GTSNPN, CDR2 SVGIG (reference sequence). CDR3 region: CAWSHQGQQPQHF. CDR3 bases: TGTGCCTGGAGTCATCAGGGGCAGCAGCCCCAGCATTTT.

CDR3 nucleotides: TGTGCCACCCAAAAAGGAGGGACCGGGGAGCTGTTTTTT. It encodes CATQKGGTGELFF. The chain is built from TRBV15 and TRBJ2-2; TRBD2 is a possible D gene (6 bases). The CDR3 runs 13 residues. Germline values: CDR1 LNHNV, CDR2 YYDKDF (reference sequence). Trimming pared 8 bases from V and 5 bases from J, leaving 12 bases between.

The J gene is TRBJ2-7, the V gene TRBV11-3; D gene uncertain. The CDR3 contains 13 residues. Trimming took off 2 bases at V and 2 bases at J, with 7 bases between the two ends. Germline V gene lookup returns CDR1 SGHNT and CDR2 YENEEA. The CDR3 nucleotides are TGTGCCAGCAGCTTATGGGCAACCTACGAGCAGTACTTC. Residues: CASSLWATYEQYF.

To note about this clonotype: A much larger clonotype is one base distant, so this may be a read error. The CDR3 loop is CSAPTDSYNSLLHF. The DNA for the CDR3 is TGCAGTGCCCCGACGGACTCCTATAATTCACTCCTCCACTTT. V is TRBV20-1 and J is TRBJ1-6; D is unclear. The CDR3 spans 14 residues. Germline values: CDR1 DFQATT, CDR2 SNEGSKA (reference sequence).

This rearrangement joins TRBV20-1 to TRBJ2-1; 10 bases line up with TRBD2. Germline values: CDR1 DFQATT, CDR2 SNEGSKA (reference sequence). CDR3 length: 14 residues. V lost 4 bases to trimming and J lost 6 bases; unmatched junction nucleotides: 6. As DNA, the CDR3 is TGCAGTGCTACTAGCGGGAGTCTCGTCAATGAGCAGTTCTTC. Protein sequence: CSATSGSLVNEQFF.

This clonotype has a handful of counts. This chain links TRBV28 with TRBJ1-2; weak D call: TRBD1 (5 bases). The germline V gene has CDR1 MDHEN and CDR2 SYDVKM. V dropped 7 bases and J dropped 6 bases, with 9 bases sitting between them. This CDR3 is built from 11 residues. The CDR3 DNA sequence: TGTGCCAGCACTGGAGGGGATGGCTACACCTTC. Amino acids: CASTGGDGYTF.

The chain has TRBV20-1 and TRBJ2-3; the match to TRBD1 covers 7 bases. Unmatched junction bases numbered 10, after V lost 2 bases and J lost 2 bases. Germline loops: CDR1 DFQATT, CDR2 SNEGSKA (reference sequence). The CDR3 has 16 amino acids. In nucleotides, the CDR3 is TGCAGTGCTAGACAGACAGGGTCGGTTCTCACAGATACGCAGTATTTT. It codes for CSARQTGSVLTDTQYF.

CDR3 nucleotides: TGTGCCAGCAGTTATAGACGGGGAAACGACTATGGCTACACCTTC. It is translated as CASSYRRGNDYGYTF. This rearrangement joins TRBV6-2 or TRBV6-3 to TRBJ1-2; no clear D. The germline CDR1 and CDR2 sequences are MNHEY and SVGEGT. V was pared by 3 bases and J by 3 bases, with 14 bases between. The CDR3 spans 15 residues.

The V call is TRBV4-2, the J call TRBJ2-1; 7 bases are shared with TRBD1. This CDR3 has 15 residues. Germline V gives CDR1 LGHNA, CDR2 YNFKEQ. V lost 1 base and J lost 0; bases outside the gene matches: 0. CDR3 in amino acids: CASSQGQGSYNEQFF. The DNA of the CDR3 is TGTGCCAGCAGCCAAGGACAGGGCTCCTACAATGAGCAGTTCTTC.

This clonotype occurred a few times. The chain recombines TRBV6-2 or TRBV6-3 with TRBJ1-6; D is uncertain. Per the germline V gene, CDR1 is MNHEY and CDR2 is SVGEGT. CDR3 length: 13 amino acids. The germline V and J ends were trimmed by 7 bases and 7 bases, with 11 bases remaining between them. The DNA of the CDR3 is TGTGCCAGCACTCCGGACGGGAATTCACCCCTCCACTTT. Encoded protein: CASTPDGNSPLHF.

V usage is TRBV6-4 and J usage is TRBJ2-7, with 11 bases aligning to TRBD1. The V gene's germline CDR1 is MRHNA and CDR2 SNTAGT. CDR3 length: 16 amino acids. The junction had 9 bases not matched to a gene; V was cut back by 5 bases and J by 3 bases. The CDR3 spells CASSPVGGQGVYEQYF. The CDR3 nucleotides are TGTGCCAGCAGTCCCGTGGGGGGACAGGGGGTCTACGAGCAGTACTTC.

V is TRBV20-1 and J is TRBJ2-7; 9 nucleotides line up with TRBD1. V dropped 3 bases and J dropped 4; count of bases not matched to a gene: 1. The CDR3 contains 12 residues. Per the germline V gene, CDR1 is DFQATT and CDR2 is SNEGSKA (reference sequence). The CDR3: CSARGTGYEQYF. As DNA, the CDR3 is TGCAGTGCTAGGGGGACAGGGTACGAGCAGTACTTC.